This TCR beta chain was recorded in a study of T cell clones after liver transplantation. The CDR3 is made up of 13 amino acids. CDR1 is SGHAT and CDR2 is FQNNGV in the germline V gene. V lost 3 bases and J 6 bases, leaving 12 bases between the germline ends. Sequencing used immunoSEQ multiplex PCR; TCRdb keeps in-frame clones, though not all of them. The sample lists about 47,000 clones, 85% to 90% occurring once. The sequencing used CD8+ T cells from blood, collected 12 months after liver transplant. This TCR derives from a human patient who received a liver transplant. Some T cells may originate from the graft donor. The genes are TRBV11-2 and TRBJ2-7; a weak D match, TRBD2 (5 bases). The CDR3: CASSFGMGIEQYF. The DNA for the CDR3 is TGTGCCAGCAGCTTCGGGATGGGGATCGAGCAGTACTTC. Drawing the rest from reference TRBV11-2 and TRBJ2-7, the complete variable domain is EAGVAQSPRYKIIEKRQSVAFWCNPISGHATLYWYQQILGQGPKLLIQFQNNGVVDDSQLPKDRFSAERLKGVDSTLKIQPAKLEDSAVYLCASSFGMGIEQYFGPGTRLTVT.